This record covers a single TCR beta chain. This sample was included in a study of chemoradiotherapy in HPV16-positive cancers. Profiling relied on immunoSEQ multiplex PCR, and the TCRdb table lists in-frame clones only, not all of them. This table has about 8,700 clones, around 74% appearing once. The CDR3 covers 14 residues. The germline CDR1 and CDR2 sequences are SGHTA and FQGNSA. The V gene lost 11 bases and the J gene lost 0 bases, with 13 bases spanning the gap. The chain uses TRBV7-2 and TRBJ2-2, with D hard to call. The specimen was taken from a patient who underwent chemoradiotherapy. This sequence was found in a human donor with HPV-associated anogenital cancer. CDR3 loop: CASKETPNTGELFF. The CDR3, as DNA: TGTGCCTCCAAGGAGACACCGAACACCGGGGAGCTGTTTTTT.